Shown below are 26 T cell receptor beta chains from a single sample sequenced in a study of T cells in Graves' hyperthyroidism and ophthalmopathy. RNA transcripts yielded amplified TCR beta CDR3 regions. HTBI primers were used for first-round RT-PCR of the TCR CDR3. TCRdb reprocessed the multiplex PCR reads via MiXCR and lists one record per CDR3 protein. The sample lists around 490,000 distinct CDR3 sequences, roughly 21% occurring once. Sequenced material: blood. The receptor set was obtained from a man aged 40-50 years with Graves' ophthalmopathy.

This clonotype was recorded many times. The J gene is TRBJ2-3, the V gene TRBV18; 9 nucleotides match TRBD2. CDR3 length: 16 amino acids. The V and J ends lost 5 bases and 5 bases, in that order; junction bases with no gene match: 11. CDR1 is KGHSH, CDR2 LQKENI, per germline. Here the CDR3 DNA reads TGTGCCAGCTCATACATAGCGGGAGTATTGGGAGATACGCAGTATTTT. Translated: CASSYIAGVLGDTQYF.

V and J are TRBV27 and TRBJ2-1; the match to TRBD2 covers 10 bases. The germline gives CDR1 MNHEY, CDR2 SMNVEV (reference sequence). The CDR3 is 16 residues long. V lost 4 bases and J lost 4; bases outside the gene matches: 7. Written as DNA, the CDR3 is TGTGCCAGCAGTTCCTTCCTAGCGGGAGATTACAATGAGCAGTTCTTC. This codes for CASSSFLAGDYNEQFF.

The chain couples TRBV4-3 to TRBJ2-3; D unclear. CDR3 length: 15 residues. With 0 bases removed from V and 2 bases from J, the gap between germline ends came to 9 bases. Germline assignment: CDR1 LGHNA and CDR2 YSLEER. CDR3 nucleotide sequence: TGCGCCAGCAGCCAAGATAGTCTATACACAGATACGCAGTATTTT. Residues: CASSQDSLYTDTQYF.

This clonotype appeared a single time. The chain links TRBV27 to TRBJ1-6, with no clear D. Germline V gives CDR1 MNHEY, CDR2 SMNVEV (reference sequence). V was shortened by 2 bases and J by 4 bases, with 9 bases between the two germline ends. The CDR3 is 15 amino acids. CDR3 in DNA: TGTGCCAGCAGTTTAGAAGGCCGATATAATTCACCCCTCCACTTT. Translation gives CASSLEGRYNSPLHF.

In this sample, this clonotype turned up many times. This chain links TRBV28 with TRBJ2-7; TRBD2 might be the D (6 bases). Germline V gives CDR1 MDHEN, CDR2 SYDVKM. Trimming took off 7 bases at V and 1 base at J, with 11 bases between the two ends. CDR3 length: 13 residues. The DNA for the CDR3 is TGTGCCAGCAATATAGCGGTTTCCTACGAGCAGTACTTC. It is translated as CASNIAVSYEQYF.

This clonotype came up a few times. V usage is TRBV6-1 and J usage is TRBJ1-1, with a weak D call TRBD1 (6 bases). V gave up 3 bases and J gave up 3 bases, with 20 bases separating them. CDR1 is MNHNS, CDR2 SASEGT, per germline. The CDR3 spans 17 residues. The CDR3 protein is CASSDSAGARGDTEAFF. The CDR3 bases are TGTGCCAGCAGTGACAGTGCGGGGGCCCGTGGGGACACTGAAGCTTTCTTT.

The chain recombines TRBV20-1 with TRBJ1-5; TRBD1 might be the D (5 bases). The germline gives CDR1 DFQATT, CDR2 SNEGSKA (reference sequence). With 2 bases removed from V and 2 bases from J, the gap between germline ends came to 13 bases. This CDR3 has 15 amino acids. CDR3 DNA sequence: TGCAGTGCTAGAAAAACAGGTGGGGGCAATCAGCCCCAGCATTTT. Residues: CSARKTGGGNQPQHF.

This chain joins TRBV11-1 and TRBJ2-3, with TRBD2 as a possible D gene (5 bases). Germline assignment: CDR1 SGHAT and CDR2 FQDESV (reference sequence). The CDR3 covers 14 residues. Trimming removed 5 bases at V and 4 bases at J, with 13 bases between. The CDR3 region has the DNA TGTGCCAGCAGCCAAGACCTAGCCGCAGATACGCAGTATTTT. Amino acid sequence: CASSQDLAADTQYF.

This clonotype occurred a few times. The chain combines TRBV9 with TRBJ2-1; no reliable D call. The CDR3 has 15 residues. Germline V gene lookup returns CDR1 SGDLS and CDR2 YYNGEE. Between the trimmed V and J ends, which lost 4 bases and 5 bases, there was a span of 16 bases. CDR3 nucleotides: TGTGCCAGCAGCCAACACGCTCCTAGGGACAATGAGCAGTTCTTC. Amino acid sequence: CASSQHAPRDNEQFF.

Many counts were recorded for this clonotype. The chain employs TRBV30 and TRBJ1-1; D ambiguous. Germline CDR1 GTSNPN, CDR2 SVGIG (reference sequence). This CDR3 has 10 residues. V lost 2 bases and J lost 10, with 8 bases in between. DNA for the CDR3: TGTGCCTGGAGTAAACGGAGAGCTTTCTTT. It encodes CAWSKRRAFF.

A few counts support this clonotype. V and J are TRBV4-2 and TRBJ2-7, with a weak D call TRBD2 (6 bases). This CDR3 comprises 14 residues. Deletions cut 1 base from V and 3 bases from J, with 10 bases between. In germline, CDR1 is LGHNA, CDR2 YNFKEQ. CDR3 in DNA: TGTGCCAGCAGCCAAGGAACAGCGGGCTACGAGCAGTACTTC. This sequence encodes CASSQGTAGYEQYF.

This clonotype was found many times. The V gene is TRBV20-1, the J gene TRBJ2-1, with 14 bases lining up with TRBD2. The length of the CDR3 is 16 residues. CDR1 and CDR2 (germline): DFQATT, SNEGSKA (reference sequence). V shed 1 base and J 8 bases; nucleotides not matched to a gene: 7. The chain's CDR3 is CSARGLAGGSQDEQFF. DNA of the CDR3: TGCAGTGCTAGAGGACTAGCGGGAGGGTCCCAGGATGAGCAGTTCTTC.

The J gene is TRBJ1-4, the V gene TRBV7-8; D uncertain. With 4 bases removed from V and 8 bases from J, the gap between germline ends came to 8 bases. The CDR3 loop spans 12 amino acids. Per the germline V gene, CDR1 is SGHVS and CDR2 is FQNEAQ. The CDR3 DNA reads as TGTGCCAGCAGCTCCGAGGAGGAAAAACTGTTTTTT. This translates into CASSSEEEKLFF.

This clonotype came up many times. The genes are TRBV3-1 and TRBJ1-1; 10 positions match TRBD1. The J segment lost 10 bases and the V segment lost 3 bases, leaving 5 bases of the junction unmatched. This CDR3 is built from 13 residues. Per the germline V gene, CDR1 is LGHDT and CDR2 is YNNKEL (reference sequence). The CDR3 sequence is CASSQGQGLGAFF. CDR3 DNA: TGTGCCAGCAGCCAGGGACAGGGGTTGGGAGCTTTCTTT.

This clonotype has more than one count but fewer than ten. The chain is built from TRBV11-1 and TRBJ2-1; TRBD2 agrees at 7 bases. CDR1 is SGHAT and CDR2 is FQDESV in the germline V gene (reference sequence). Unmatched junction bases numbered 12, after V lost 2 bases and J lost 8 bases. CDR3 size: 16 residues. The CDR3 bases are TGTGCCAGCAGCTTACCCGGACTAGTTGGGTCCGATGAGCAGTTCTTC. Translation gives CASSLPGLVGSDEQFF. Complete variable domain (other parts from reference TRBV11-1 and TRBJ2-1): EAEVAQSPRYKITEKSQAVAFWCDPISGHATLYWYRQILGQGPELLVQFQDESVVDDSQLPKDRFSAERLKGVDSTLKIQPAELGDSAMYLCASSLPGLVGSDEQFFGPGTRLTVL.

This clonotype came up a few times. This chain links TRBV6-5 with TRBJ2-3, with 10 bases identical to TRBD2. The trim removed 3 bases at V and 0 bases at J, leaving 3 bases unmatched. CDR1 and CDR2 (germline): MNHEY, SVGAGI. The CDR3 covers 16 residues. The CDR3 protein is CASSYLTSGSTDTQYF. CDR3 DNA sequence: TGTGCCAGCAGTTATCTGACTAGCGGGAGCACAGATACGCAGTATTTT.

V usage is TRBV14 and J usage is TRBJ2-2; D not certain. Germline values: CDR1 SGHDN, CDR2 FVKESK. The V and J ends lost 4 bases and 0 bases respectively, with 15 bases between them. CDR3 length: 17 residues. The CDR3 DNA is TGTGCCAGCAGCCCATCCCGTGGGATGTCGAACACCGGGGAGCTGTTTTTT. It translates to CASSPSRGMSNTGELFF.

This clonotype was found many times. V usage is TRBV3-1 and J usage is TRBJ2-1, with D possibly TRBD2 on 6 matching bases. The CDR3 totals 17 residues. Trimming pared 1 base from V and 0 bases from J, leaving 13 bases between. Germline V gene sequence: CDR1 LGHDT, CDR2 YNNKEL (reference sequence). Written as DNA, the CDR3 is TGTGCCAGCAGCCAAGTGGTGGGAGGATCCTCCTACAATGAGCAGTTCTTC. It encodes CASSQVVGGSSYNEQFF.

The J gene is TRBJ1-1, the V gene TRBV4-3; D gene unclear. This CDR3 is 12 amino acids long. CDR1 is LGHNA, CDR2 YSLEER, per germline. Trimming took 0 bases from V and 6 from J, leaving 5 bases between them. The CDR3: CASSQDESEAFF. The CDR3 DNA is TGCGCCAGCAGCCAAGATGAGTCTGAAGCTTTCTTT.

In its sample, this clonotype was seen a few times. This chain uses TRBV28 with TRBJ2-2, with D maybe TRBD2 (7 bases). V was shortened by 3 bases and J by 3 bases, with 11 bases between the two germline ends. The CDR3 spans 15 residues. In germline, CDR1 is MDHEN, CDR2 SYDVKM. The DNA of the CDR3 is TGTGCCAGCAGTTTCGGGGGGCGCGACACCGGGGAGCTGTTTTTT. Translating gives CASSFGGRDTGELFF.

The chain is built from TRBV2 and TRBJ1-1, with D tentatively TRBD1 (6 bases). V lost 5 bases to trimming and J lost 4 bases, with 17 bases between them. Per germline, CDR1 SNHLY and CDR2 FYNNEI. This CDR3 is 15 amino acids long. CDR3 residues: CASSPDRPLSTEAFF. The CDR3 DNA reads TGTGCCAGCAGTCCAGACAGGCCTCTGAGCACTGAAGCTTTCTTT. The full variable domain, with the rest looked up from reference TRBV2 and TRBJ1-1, is EPEVTQTPSHQVTQMGQEVILRCVPISNHLYFYWYRQILGQKVEFLVSFYNNEISEKSEIFDDQFSVERPDGSNFTLKIRSTKLEDSAMYFCASSPDRPLSTEAFFGQGTRLTVV.

V gene TRBV6-1 combines with J gene TRBJ1-1, with a possible D match to TRBD1 (5 bases). CDR1 MNHNS and CDR2 SASEGT come from the germline V gene. CDR3 length equals 10 residues. The CDR3 sequence: CATGETEAFF. CDR3 bases: TGTGCGACGGGGGAGACTGAAGCTTTCTTT.

The chain links TRBV19 to TRBJ1-1; 7 bases map to TRBD1. V shed 10 bases and J 0 bases; nucleotides not matched to a gene: 8. Germline CDR1 is LNHDA and CDR2 is SQIVND (reference sequence). The CDR3 runs to 14 residues. This chain's CDR3 is CATKPGQMNTEAFF. The CDR3 coding sequence is TGTGCCACGAAACCGGGACAGATGAACACTGAAGCTTTCTTT.

This clonotype has just a few counts. The chain couples TRBV2 to TRBJ2-7; 10 bases are shared with TRBD1. The CDR3 has 13 amino acids. Germline loops: CDR1 SNHLY, CDR2 FYNNEI. The J segment lost 2 bases and the V segment lost 11 bases, leaving 6 bases of the junction unmatched. As DNA, the CDR3 is TGTGCCGGTAGACAGGGGGCTACCTACGAGCAGTACTTC. Its protein product is CAGRQGATYEQYF.

The table lists this clonotype with a few counts. One end of the junction does not line up with germline, which may come from a read error. The rearrangement links TRBV5-4 to TRBJ2-3; D is uncertain. Germline CDR1 is SGHNT and CDR2 is YYREEE (reference sequence). The CDR3 is 13 amino acids. The CDR3 DNA follows: TGTGCCAGCAGCTTGAAGGGTACAGATGCGCAGTATTTT. It specifies CASSLKGTDAQYF.

In its sample, this clonotype was seen many times. The gene calls are TRBV7-8 and TRBJ2-5; a weak D match, TRBD2 (7 bases). V was shortened by 5 bases and J by 3 bases, with 16 bases between the two germline ends. The CDR3 is 15 amino acids. Germline values: CDR1 SGHVS, CDR2 FQNEAQ. CDR3: CASSPRGGSKETQYF. In DNA, the CDR3 is TGTGCCAGCAGCCCCCGCGGGGGCAGTAAAGAGACCCAGTACTTC.